The entry that follows covers one T cell receptor (beta chain) sequence. The antigen remains undetermined. The data were obtained in a study of T cell responses to AZD1222 COVID-19 vaccine. Study in general: Pooling covered second doses at about 4 or about 12 weeks. Study-level points and caveats: A reported finding is that nearly half of spike-specific TCRs target unmutated variant regions. No day 14 peak samples; only post-peak repertoires were characterized.

After removal of 5 bases from V and 4 bases from J, the junction contained 7 bases not matched to a gene. The CDR3 contains 15 residues. Germline lookup yields CDR1 LGHDT and CDR2 YNNKEL (reference sequence). TCRdb keeps only in-frame clones here, not all; method: immunoSEQ multiplex PCR. This sample yields some 130,000 clones, of which roughly 90% are seen a single time; 1.5% to 2% belongs to the top ten. The V gene is TRBV3-1 (or the pseudogene TRBV3-2), the J gene TRBJ1-2, with 10 bases aligning to TRBD1. The sequence came from an adult in good health. Here the sequenced sample was peripheral blood, taken on day 0 of AZD1222 vaccination. The CDR3 sequence is CASSTGTGDSYGYTF. The CDR3 nucleotides read TGTGCCAGCAGCACGGGGACAGGGGACAGCTATGGCTACACCTTC.